Below, 23 T cell receptor beta chains from the same sample are listed, as sequenced in a study of post-analysis software for immune sequencing data. Notes on the study in general: Included in a set of a few TRBV segments more frequent in patients than controls were TRBV5-6, TRBV5-1 and TRBV20-1.

Unique molecular identifiers had been added to the TCR beta cDNA libraries. One entry per CDR3 protein results from TCRdb running MiXCR on the PCR reads. The sample has hundreds of thousands of distinct CDR3 sequences; approximately 53% are singletons. What these receptors recognize is not known. The sequencing input was blood. The source of these receptors is a girl under 18 with multiple sclerosis.

The sample holds a few counts of this clonotype. The genes are TRBV3-1 and TRBJ2-7; possibly TRBD1 for D (6 bases). The CDR3 has 14 residues. CDR1 and CDR2 (germline): LGHDT, YNNKEL (reference sequence). V gave up 4 bases and J gave up 1 base, with 11 bases separating them. The CDR3, as DNA: TGTGCCAGCAGCCTGACTACAGGGTCCTACGAGCAGTACTTC. Its protein is CASSLTTGSYEQYF.

This chain uses TRBV5-1 with TRBJ1-1; perhaps TRBD1 as D (6 bases). The CDR3 runs 12 residues. The V end lost 4 bases, the J end lost 6 bases, and 10 bases lay between the germline ends. Germline V CDR1 and CDR2: SGHRS, YFSETQ. The CDR3 is CASSPGESEAFF. In DNA, the CDR3 is TGCGCCAGCAGCCCAGGGGAGTCTGAAGCTTTCTTT. Supplemented by reference TRBV5-1 and TRBJ1-1, the full variable domain reads KAGVTQTPRYLIKTRGQQVTLSCSPISGHRSVSWYQQTPGQGLQFLFEYFSETQRNKGNFPGRFSGRQFSNSRSEMNVSTLELGDSALYLCASSPGESEAFFGQGTRLTVV.

V is TRBV7-3 and J is TRBJ1-6; 9 bases fit TRBD1. The germline V gene has CDR1 SGHTA and CDR2 FQGTGA. The CDR3 is 14 amino acids. Losses at the gene ends were 2 bases for V and 7 bases for J; bases not matched to a gene: 0. The CDR3 DNA reads as TGTGCCAGCAGCTTAGGGACAGGGAATTCACCCCTCCACTTT. Translated, it gives CASSLGTGNSPLHF.

This chain links TRBV20-1 with TRBJ1-4; 9 bases align to TRBD1. Germline CDR1 DFQATT, CDR2 SNEGSKA (reference sequence). The length of the CDR3 is 14 residues. The ends lost 4 bases at V and 8 bases at J; junction bases unmatched: 8. CDR3 sequence reads: CSATGGTGREKLFF. The CDR3 nucleotides are TGCAGTGCTACGGGAGGGACAGGGCGCGAAAAACTGTTTTTT.

The V and J genes are TRBV6-1 and TRBJ2-5; D is perhaps TRBD1 (5 bases). CDR1 and CDR2 (germline): MNHNS, SASEGT. The CDR3 length is 13 residues. V lost 8 bases, J lost 2 bases, and 12 bases lay in between. CDR3 nucleotides: TGTGCCAGCCGCACGCAGGGTCAAGAGACCCAGTACTTC. Translating it yields CASRTQGQETQYF.

Here the CDR3 DNA reads TGTGCCAGCAGTTACGGGAGGGAGTCCTACAATGAGCAGTTCTTC. Amino acids: CASSYGRESYNEQFF. The V gene is TRBV6-5, the J gene TRBJ2-1; TRBD2 aligns across 7 bases. The germline CDR1 and CDR2 sequences are MNHEY and SVGAGI. Unmatched junction bases numbered 2, after V lost 2 bases and J lost 1 base. The CDR3 is 15 amino acids.

The chain carries TRBV11-2 and TRBJ2-5, with D perhaps TRBD1 (6 bases). Trimming took off 2 bases at V and 4 bases at J, with 14 bases between the two ends. The CDR3 runs 15 residues. From germline, CDR1 is SGHAT and CDR2 FQNNGV. For the CDR3, the DNA is TGTGCCAGCAGCTTATATCAGGGGCTGGTAGAGACCCAGTACTTC. Protein sequence: CASSLYQGLVETQYF.

J is TRBJ2-6 and V is TRBV5-1; tentatively, D is TRBD2 (6 bases). The CDR3 runs 16 residues. From germline, CDR1 is SGHRS and CDR2 YFSETQ. Trimming left V 6 bases short and J 4 bases short, with 17 bases between. This CDR3 reads CASMNGRKAGANVLTF. CDR3 sequence (DNA): TGCGCCAGCATGAACGGGAGAAAGGCCGGGGCCAACGTCCTGACTTTC.

Points on this clonotype: An end of the junction differs from the germline gene, which may be a read error. This chain joins TRBV12-3 or TRBV12-4 and TRBJ1-2; TRBD1 aligns across 7 bases. The CDR3 runs 12 residues. DNA of the CDR3: TGTGCCGGCAGTGACAGGGCCATCAGCTACACCTTC. This encodes CAGSDRAISYTF.

V and J are TRBV12-5 and TRBJ2-1; D not certain. CDR1 is LGHNT, CDR2 FRNRAP, per germline. This CDR3 is 13 amino acids long. V shed 1 base and J shed 6 bases, with 7 bases lying between them. In DNA, the CDR3 is TGTGCTAGTGGTTTGGCGAACTTCAATGAGCAGTTCTTC. This gives the protein CASGLANFNEQFF.

V is TRBV6-5 and J is TRBJ1-2; D uncertain. The germline V and J ends were trimmed by 6 bases and 0 bases, with 2 bases remaining between them. Germline CDR1 MNHEY, CDR2 SVGAGI. The CDR3 covers 11 residues. CDR3 nucleotide sequence: TGTGCCAGCAGGACTAACTATGGCTACACCTTC. Translated: CASRTNYGYTF.

Regarding this clonotype: Germline is not matched at one junction end, which may reflect a read error. The rearrangement joins TRBV20-1 to TRBJ2-3; D is unresolved. This CDR3 has 11 residues. The germline gives CDR1 DFQATT, CDR2 SNEGSKA (reference sequence). CDR3 residues: CSAGDTDTQYF. CDR3 bases: TGCAGTGCTGGAGACACAGATACGCAGTATTTT.

CDR3 nucleotides: TGTGCCATCAGTGTCCACCCAGAACTGGGACCCTCACCCGGGACGGGACGCTCTGAAGCTTTCTTT. Translation gives CAISVHPELGPSPGTGRSEAFF. The chain couples TRBV10-3 to TRBJ1-1; weak D call: TRBD1 (5 bases). Germline-derived CDR1 and CDR2 are ENHRY and SYGVKD. This CDR3 has 22 residues. The V and J ends lost 4 bases and 6 bases respectively, with 39 bases between them.

The V gene is TRBV20-1, the J gene TRBJ2-7; D tentatively reads TRBD1 or TRBD2 (5 bases each). V lost 1 base, J lost 1 base, and 11 bases lay in between. Germline-derived CDR1 and CDR2 are DFQATT and SNEGSKA (reference sequence). CDR3 length: 14 amino acids. The CDR3 bases are TGCAGTGCTAGAGGGGGGTCTAATTCCTACGAGCAGTACTTC. Translation: CSARGGSNSYEQYF.

This clonotype has just a few counts. V and J are TRBV6-1 and TRBJ2-1; D is possibly TRBD1 (5 bases). The CDR3 spans 18 residues. V was clipped by 1 base and J by 2 bases, with 18 bases between them. Germline V CDR1 and CDR2: MNHNS, SASEGT. This chain's CDR3 is CASSEDMAGWSTYNEQFF. The DNA for the CDR3 is TGTGCCAGCAGTGAAGATATGGCAGGGTGGAGTACCTACAATGAGCAGTTCTTC.

V and J are TRBV7-6 and TRBJ2-7; 11 positions match TRBD2. J lost 1 base, V lost 6 bases, and 5 bases had no gene match. The CDR3 covers 15 residues. In germline, CDR1 is SGHVS, CDR2 FNYEAQ. The CDR3 spells CASRGLAGDSYEQYF. In DNA, the CDR3 is TGTGCCAGCAGAGGACTAGCGGGTGATTCCTACGAGCAGTACTTC.

V and J are TRBV7-9 and TRBJ2-5, with 12 bases that match TRBD2. Per germline, CDR1 SEHNR and CDR2 FQNEAQ (reference sequence). The CDR3 has 18 residues. Losses at the gene ends were 5 bases for V and 4 bases for J; bases not matched to a gene: 14. The CDR3 DNA reads as TGTGCCAGCAGCACCCAGACTAGCGGGAGAAGCGGGGGAGAGACCCAGTACTTC. Protein product: CASSTQTSGRSGGETQYF. Full variable domain (remainder filled in from reference TRBV7-9 and TRBJ2-5): DTGVSQNPRHKITKRGQNVTFRCDPISEHNRLYWYRQTLGQGPEFLTYFQNEAQLEKSRLLSDRFSAERPKGSFSTLEIQRTEQGDSAMYLCASSTQTSGRSGGETQYFGPGTRLLVL.

The chain joins TRBV27 to TRBJ1-2; D might be TRBD1 (5 bases). The CDR3 loop spans 14 amino acids. V was pared by 3 bases and J by 6 bases, with 14 bases between. Germline V gene sequence: CDR1 MNHEY, CDR2 SMNVEV (reference sequence). The CDR3 DNA is TGTGCCAGCAGTTTCAGGGAAAGGGCGGATGGCTACACCTTC. Translating gives CASSFRERADGYTF.

In its sample, this clonotype was seen a few times. This chain joins TRBV20-1 and TRBJ2-7, with D possibly being TRBD1 (6 bases). This CDR3 has 17 amino acids. V lost 0 bases, J lost 3 bases, and 21 bases lay in between. CDR1 DFQATT and CDR2 SNEGSKA come from the germline V gene (reference sequence). CDR3 sequence: CSARDRRKGTPIYEQYF. Written as DNA, the CDR3 is TGCAGTGCTAGAGATCGGAGAAAAGGGACACCTATCTACGAGCAGTACTTC.

The chain has TRBV5-5 and TRBJ2-1, with TRBD1 matching 10 bases. The CDR3 consists of 13 residues. Per germline, CDR1 SGHKS and CDR2 YYEKEE (reference sequence). V lost 4 bases, J lost 8 bases, and 3 bases stayed unmatched. The DNA of the CDR3 is TGTGCCAGCAGCACCGGGACAGGGGATGAGCAGTTCTTC. It encodes CASSTGTGDEQFF.

The chain uses TRBV7-6 and TRBJ2-3; D gene ambiguous. Looked up from germline, CDR1 is SGHVS and CDR2 is FNYEAQ. The CDR3 loop spans 12 amino acids. Deletions cut 1 base from V and 5 bases from J, with 4 bases between. The CDR3 coding sequence is TGTGCCAGCAGCTTAGACCAAGATACGCAGTATTTT. This sequence encodes CASSLDQDTQYF.

The chain carries TRBV6-6 and TRBJ1-2; D is ambiguous. The CDR3 contains 13 residues. V was clipped by 6 bases and J by 12 bases, with 20 bases between them. From germline, CDR1 is MNHNY and CDR2 SVGAGI (reference sequence). This CDR3 reads CASSPPGNPVDTF. In DNA form, the CDR3 reads TGTGCCAGCAGCCCGCCGGGAAACCCCGTGGACACCTTC.

The J gene is TRBJ2-4, the V gene TRBV20-1; TRBD1 matches at 7 bases. With V trimmed by 4 bases and J by 8 bases, 11 bases remained unmatched. Germline V gene sequence: CDR1 DFQATT, CDR2 SNEGSKA (reference sequence). The CDR3 is 14 residues long. The CDR3 loop reads CSATRQGSGDIQYF. The DNA for the CDR3 is TGCAGTGCTACCCGACAGGGAAGTGGGGACATTCAGTACTTC.